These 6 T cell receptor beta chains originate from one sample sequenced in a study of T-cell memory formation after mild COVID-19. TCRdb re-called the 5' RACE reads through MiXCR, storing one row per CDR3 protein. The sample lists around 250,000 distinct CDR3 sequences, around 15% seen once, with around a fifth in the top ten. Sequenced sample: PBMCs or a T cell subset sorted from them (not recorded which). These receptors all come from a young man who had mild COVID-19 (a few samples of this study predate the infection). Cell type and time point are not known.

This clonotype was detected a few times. The chain's CDR3 is CATSAGTSGEDEQFF. The CDR3 nucleotides are TGTGCCACCTCAGCTGGGACTAGCGGGGAGGATGAGCAGTTCTTC. The genes are TRBV10-3 and TRBJ2-1; 13 nucleotides line up with TRBD2. Germline-derived CDR1 and CDR2 are ENHRY and SYGVKD. CDR3 length: 15 residues. V was pared by 10 bases and J by 8 bases, with 11 bases of the junction left unmatched.

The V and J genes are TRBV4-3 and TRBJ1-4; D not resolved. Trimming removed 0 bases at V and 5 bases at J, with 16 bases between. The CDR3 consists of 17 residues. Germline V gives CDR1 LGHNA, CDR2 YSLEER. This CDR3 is CASSQDPPPRVNEKLFF. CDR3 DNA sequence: TGCGCCAGCAGCCAAGATCCTCCCCCGAGGGTAAATGAAAAACTGTTTTTT.

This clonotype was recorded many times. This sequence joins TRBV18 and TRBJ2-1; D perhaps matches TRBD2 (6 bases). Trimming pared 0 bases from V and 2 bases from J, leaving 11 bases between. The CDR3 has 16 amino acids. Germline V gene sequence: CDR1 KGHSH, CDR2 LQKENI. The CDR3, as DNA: TGTGCCAGCTCACCACCGGCGGGGACCGCCTACAATGAGCAGTTCTTC. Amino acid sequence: CASSPPAGTAYNEQFF.

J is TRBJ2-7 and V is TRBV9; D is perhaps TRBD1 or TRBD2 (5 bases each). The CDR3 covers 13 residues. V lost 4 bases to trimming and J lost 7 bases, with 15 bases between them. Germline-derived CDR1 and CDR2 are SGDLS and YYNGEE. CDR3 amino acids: CASSPGDVWEQYF. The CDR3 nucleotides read TGTGCCAGCAGCCCTGGGGACGTATGGGAGCAGTACTTC.

In nucleotides, the CDR3 is TGCGCCAGCAGCTTGGTTGGGGGGGCCGGCGGGGCAGATACGCAGTATTTT. Protein product: CASSLVGGAGGADTQYF. This chain uses TRBV5-1 with TRBJ2-3, with TRBD2 as a possible D gene (7 bases). The CDR3 extends over 17 amino acids. The germline V and J ends were trimmed by 0 bases and 4 bases, with 18 bases remaining between them. Per germline, CDR1 SGHRS and CDR2 YFSETQ.

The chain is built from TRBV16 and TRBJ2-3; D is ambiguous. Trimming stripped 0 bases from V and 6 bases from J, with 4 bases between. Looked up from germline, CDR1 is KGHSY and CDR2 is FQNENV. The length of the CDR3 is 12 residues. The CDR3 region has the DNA TGTGCCAGCAGCCAATCATTGGATACGCAGTATTTT. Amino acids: CASSQSLDTQYF.